The 21 T cell receptor beta chains given below trace back to one sample, sequenced in a study of blood T cell repertoires in COVID-19. The repertoire was sequenced with immunoSEQ multiplex PCR; TCRdb's copy has only in-frame clones and lacks some. Here the sample spans 40,000 to 45,000 clones, roughly 87% being singletons. The specimen was peripheral blood. These receptors came from a human donor in a cohort sampled during active COVID-19.

V and J are TRBV6-2 or TRBV6-3 and TRBJ2-6, with a weak D call TRBD1 (6 bases). Deletions cut 4 bases from V and 0 bases from J, with 16 bases between. From germline, CDR1 is MNHEY and CDR2 SVGEGT. The CDR3 sequence is 18 residues long. The CDR3: CASSSRSRTDSGANVLTF. The CDR3, as DNA: TGTGCCAGCAGTTCGCGCTCCCGGACAGACTCTGGGGCCAACGTCCTGACTTTC.

This chain links TRBV3-1 (or the pseudogene TRBV3-2) with TRBJ2-7; D is ambiguous. Trimming shortened V by 2 bases and J by 5 bases, and 4 bases separated the two germline ends. CDR3 length: 11 residues. Germline lookup yields CDR1 LGHDT and CDR2 YNNKEL (reference sequence). The CDR3 DNA reads as TGTGCCAGCAGCCAATCGGACGAGCAGTACTTC. It yields the protein CASSQSDEQYF.

The chain couples TRBV14 to TRBJ2-1, with 10 bases aligning to TRBD1. CDR1 SGHDN and CDR2 FVKESK come from the germline V gene. The CDR3 spans 17 residues. V lost 5 bases, J lost 6 bases, and 13 bases stayed unmatched. The CDR3 DNA follows: TGTGCCAGCAGCTCCCTACCGGGACAGGGGACCCTCAATGAGCAGTTCTTC. Protein: CASSSLPGQGTLNEQFF.

The V and J genes are TRBV7-2 and TRBJ2-1; D is undetermined. The CDR3 length is 13 residues. The V gene's germline CDR1 is SGHTA and CDR2 FQGNSA. Between the trimmed V and J ends, which lost 3 bases and 8 bases, there was a span of 11 bases. The CDR3 reads CASSLYTEDEQFF. The CDR3 bases are TGTGCCAGCAGCTTGTACACCGAGGATGAGCAGTTCTTC.

The chain uses TRBV30 and TRBJ1-4; D uncertain. V gave up 8 bases and J gave up 12 bases, with 16 bases separating them. Germline CDR1 reads GTSNPN; CDR2 reads SVGIG (reference sequence). The CDR3 loop spans 11 amino acids. Here the CDR3 DNA reads TGTGCCGCGTCCCACTCACAGCAACTGTTTTTT. Its protein is CAASHSQQLFF.

V gene TRBV5-1 combines with J gene TRBJ2-7; 9 positions agree with TRBD2. CDR1 is SGHRS, CDR2 YFSETQ, per germline. The CDR3 loop spans 16 amino acids. Unmatched junction bases numbered 10, after V lost 0 bases and J lost 6 bases. This CDR3 reads CASSLALVSSGVEQYF. The CDR3 coding sequence is TGCGCCAGCAGCTTGGCGTTGGTTTCTAGCGGGGTCGAGCAGTACTTC.

The chain links TRBV10-1 to TRBJ1-3, with 8 bases lining up with TRBD1. J gave up 4 bases and V 7 bases, and 9 bases lay outside the gene matches. The CDR3 length is 15 residues. Germline V gene lookup returns CDR1 WNHNN and CDR2 SYGVQD (reference sequence). CDR3 region: CASTEDRATGNTIYF. The DNA of the CDR3 is TGCGCCAGCACCGAGGACAGGGCGACGGGAAACACCATATATTTT.

The chain combines TRBV29-1 with TRBJ2-5, with 10 positions matching TRBD2. The V gene end was trimmed by 6 bases and the J gene end by 0 bases; junction bases not matched to a gene: 4. The CDR3 sequence is 14 residues long. Germline-derived CDR1 and CDR2 are SQVTM and ANQGSEA. CDR3 sequence reads: CSVRGTSDQETQYF. Here the CDR3 DNA reads TGCAGCGTGAGGGGGACTAGCGACCAAGAGACCCAGTACTTC.

On this clone itself: The junction departs from germline at one end; a sequencing error may be responsible. V gene TRBV2 combines with J gene TRBJ2-5, with TRBD2 matching over 12 bases. The CDR3 totals 16 residues. Germline CDR1 SNHLY, CDR2 FYNNEI. DNA for the CDR3: TGTGCCAGCAGTGGACTAGCGGGAGCGTACCAAGAGGCCCAGTACTTC. This gives the protein CASSGLAGAYQEAQYF.

The CDR3 region has the DNA TGCGCCAGCAGCCAAGATAGGGGCGGCTACGAGCAGTACTTC. Its protein is CASSQDRGGYEQYF. The chain has TRBV4-3 and TRBJ2-7; maybe TRBD1 (5 bases). The CDR3 has 14 residues. Trimming shortened V by 0 bases and J by 3 bases, and 9 bases separated the two germline ends. The germline V gene has CDR1 LGHNA and CDR2 YSLEER.

The V gene is TRBV19, the J gene TRBJ1-2, with D perhaps matching TRBD1 (6 bases). Germline V gene lookup returns CDR1 LNHDA and CDR2 SQIVND (reference sequence). The CDR3 spans 17 residues. The V and J ends lost 1 base and 8 bases respectively, with 23 bases between them. The CDR3 DNA reads TGTGCCAGTAGTATAGCCTCTCACAGGGAAGCCCTAGGAGGCTACACCTTC. It specifies CASSIASHREALGGYTF.

The CDR3 DNA reads as TGCGCCAGCAGCTTGGAGCAGATTCGGGGCGGGGAGCTGTTTTTT. This encodes CASSLEQIRGGELFF. The rearrangement links TRBV5-1 to TRBJ2-2, with D perhaps TRBD2 (5 bases). V was clipped by 0 bases and J by 7 bases, with 13 bases between them. CDR1 is SGHRS and CDR2 is YFSETQ in the germline V gene. This CDR3 is 15 amino acids long.

The chain has TRBV5-1 and TRBJ2-3; the match to TRBD2 covers 7 bases. Germline V CDR1 and CDR2: SGHRS, YFSETQ. This CDR3 contains 15 residues. After removal of 6 bases from V and 0 bases from J, the junction contained 7 bases not matched to a gene. CDR3: CASTPSGASTDTQYF. CDR3 in DNA: TGCGCCAGCACACCTAGCGGAGCTAGCACAGATACGCAGTATTTT.

The sample holds one count of this clone. The V call is TRBV7-9, the J call TRBJ1-6; maybe TRBD1 (5 bases). Germline V CDR1 and CDR2: SEHNR, FQNEAQ (reference sequence). Trimming left V 4 bases short and J 10 bases short, with 14 bases between. There are 14 residues in the CDR3. The CDR3 protein is CASSSGLGGSPLHF. DNA of the CDR3: TGTGCCAGCAGCTCAGGGTTGGGAGGATCACCCCTCCACTTT.

The chain links TRBV6-5 to TRBJ1-4; 8 bases align to TRBD1. The junction had 8 bases not matched to a gene; V was cut back by 7 bases and J by 4 bases. This CDR3 has 15 residues. Germline CDR1 is MNHEY and CDR2 is SVGAGI. This chain's CDR3 is CASMRWTGNNEKLFF. Here the CDR3 DNA reads TGTGCCAGCATGAGATGGACAGGGAATAATGAAAAACTGTTTTTT.

The CDR3 reads CASSDELTGDTEAFF. In nucleotides, the CDR3 is TGTGCCAGCAGTGACGAACTGACAGGGGACACTGAAGCTTTCTTT. This sequence joins TRBV6-1 and TRBJ1-1, with 8 bases that match TRBD1. Germline loops: CDR1 MNHNS, CDR2 SASEGT. Unmatched junction bases numbered 6, after V lost 3 bases and J lost 3 bases. The CDR3 is 15 residues long.

The chain uses TRBV5-1 and TRBJ2-5; a possible D gene is TRBD2 (5 bases). V was cut by 4 bases and J by 4 bases, with 11 bases left in between. Germline assignment: CDR1 SGHRS and CDR2 YFSETQ. The CDR3 totals 13 residues. DNA of the CDR3: TGCGCCAGCAGCCCACTAGGTGGAGAGACCCAGTACTTC. It specifies CASSPLGGETQYF.

The rearrangement uses TRBV7-2 and TRBJ1-2; D call uncertain. The V end lost 1 base, the J end lost 6 bases, and 9 bases lay between the germline ends. This CDR3 has 13 amino acids. Germline V gene sequence: CDR1 SGHTA, CDR2 FQGNSA. CDR3 DNA sequence: TGTGCCAGCAGCTTAGAATCAGGCCATGGCTACACCTTC. Protein sequence: CASSLESGHGYTF.

The chain joins TRBV29-1 to TRBJ2-7; 10 positions agree with TRBD2. The CDR3 has 13 amino acids. Germline V gene sequence: CDR1 SQVTM, CDR2 ANQGSEA. V shed 1 base, J shed 3 bases, and the junction held 0 bases outside the gene matches. The CDR3 DNA is TGCAGCGTTGAAGCTAGCGGGAGCTACGAGCAGTACTTC. Its translation is CSVEASGSYEQYF.

This chain joins TRBV18 and TRBJ2-3; perhaps TRBD1 as D (5 bases). Germline-derived CDR1 and CDR2 are KGHSH and LQKENI. V was clipped by 6 bases and J by 6 bases, with 13 bases between them. The CDR3 covers 13 residues. CDR3 in amino acids: CASSLNNRDTQYF. The CDR3 DNA follows: TGTGCCAGCTCTTTGAACAACAGGGATACGCAGTATTTT. Combining the CDR3 with reference TRBV18 and TRBJ2-3 gives the whole variable domain NAGVMQNPRHLVRRRGQEARLRCSPMKGHSHVYWYRQLPEEGLKFMVYLQKENIIDESGMPKERFSAEFPKEGPSILRIQQVVRGDSAAYFCASSLNNRDTQYFGPGTRLTVL.

This chain uses TRBV4-2 with TRBJ1-1, with D tentatively TRBD1 (6 bases). This CDR3 region has 15 residues. Germline values: CDR1 LGHNA, CDR2 YNFKEQ. The ends were cut back, 1 base at V and 4 bases at J, with 13 bases in the middle. CDR3 bases: TGTGCCAGCAGCCAAGCCTCGGGGGGCGGCACTGAAGCTTTCTTT. Residues: CASSQASGGGTEAFF.